This T cell receptor beta chain derives from a study of CD8+CD57+ T cells in acquired aplastic anemia. Study information: Recorded DNA amounts for sorted CD4+ and CD8+ cells had an average of 3.2 ug.

The CDR3 is made up of 12 amino acids. CDR1 ENHRY and CDR2 SYGVKD come from the germline V gene. V lost 10 bases, J lost 3 bases, and 3 bases stayed unmatched. This clonotype was seen repeatedly, ten times or more. The sequenced patients had an expansion of CD8+CD57+ cells seen by flow cytometry. Every patient was diagnosed with severe acquired aplastic anemia. Genomic DNA served as template for TCR beta VDJ and CDR3 profiling. From the reads, TCRdb called clonotypes with MiXCR, one entry per CDR3 protein. The sample carries over 250,000 distinct CDR3 sequences, 45% to 65% recorded once. The rearrangement uses TRBV10-3 and TRBJ1-1, with TRBD1 identical over 9 bases. The source of this sequence is a human donor with aplastic anemia. The source material was sorted CD4+, CD8+, or CD8+CD57+ T cells (not recorded which) from PBMCs. The CDR3 region has the DNA TGTGCCACACAGGGGGCAGACACTGAAGCTTTCTTT. Translating gives CATQGADTEAFF.